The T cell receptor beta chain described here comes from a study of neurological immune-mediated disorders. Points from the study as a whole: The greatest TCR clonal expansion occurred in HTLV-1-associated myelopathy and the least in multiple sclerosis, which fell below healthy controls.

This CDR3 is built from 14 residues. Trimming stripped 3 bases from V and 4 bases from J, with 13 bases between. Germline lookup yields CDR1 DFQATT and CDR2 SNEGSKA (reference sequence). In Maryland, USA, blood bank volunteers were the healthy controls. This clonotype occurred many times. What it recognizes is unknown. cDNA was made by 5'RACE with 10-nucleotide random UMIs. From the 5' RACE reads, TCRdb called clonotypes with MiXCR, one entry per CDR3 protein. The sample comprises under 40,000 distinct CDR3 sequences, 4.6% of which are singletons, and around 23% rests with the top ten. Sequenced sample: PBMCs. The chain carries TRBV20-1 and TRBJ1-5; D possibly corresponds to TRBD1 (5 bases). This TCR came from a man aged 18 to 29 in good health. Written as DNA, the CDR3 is TGCAGTGCTAGGGGGGGAGACGCGAATCAGCCCCAGCATTTT. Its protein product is CSARGGDANQPQHF.